Below, 15 T cell receptor beta chains from the same sample are listed, as sequenced in a study of blood T cell repertoires in COVID-19. Assay used: immunoSEQ multiplex PCR; TCRdb lists only in-frame clones, some missing. This table holds over 65,000 clones, 60% to 80% found once. The sample was peripheral blood. Source of these receptors: a man between 60 and 70 years old with COVID-19, enrolled during active disease.

The chain uses TRBV7-2 and TRBJ2-7, with D possibly matching TRBD1 (6 bases). Germline-derived CDR1 and CDR2 are SGHTA and FQGNSA. Trimming pared 5 bases from V and 7 bases from J, leaving 15 bases between. The CDR3 is made up of 13 amino acids. The CDR3 region is CASSVRATGEQYF. The CDR3 DNA sequence: TGTGCCAGCAGCGTCCGGGCCACAGGGGAGCAGTACTTC.

This chain uses TRBV28 with TRBJ1-5; D remains unclear. The length of the CDR3 is 14 residues. Germline assignment: CDR1 MDHEN and CDR2 SYDVKM. V shed 2 bases and J shed 4 bases, with 9 bases lying between them. In DNA, the CDR3 is TGTGCCAGCAGTTTACCCGCGCGGAATCAGCCCCAGCATTTT. Translated: CASSLPARNQPQHF.

The genes are TRBV13 and TRBJ2-2; D gene unclear. This CDR3 is built from 12 residues. In germline, CDR1 is PRHDT, CDR2 FYEKMQ (reference sequence). The germline V and J ends were trimmed by 4 bases and 6 bases, with 6 bases remaining between them. The CDR3 nucleotides read TGTGCCAGCAGCTACACCCCCGGGGAGCTGTTTTTT. The encoded protein is CASSYTPGELFF.

The chain is built from TRBV11-2 and TRBJ2-7, with unresolved D. Germline V CDR1 and CDR2: SGHAT, FQNNGV. V was cut by 1 base and J by 4 bases, with 11 bases left in between. The CDR3 spans 14 residues. CDR3 bases: TGTGCCAGCAGCTTAGCCCAGGTTCGTTACGAGCAGTACTTC. Amino acid sequence: CASSLAQVRYEQYF.

This clone was seen more than once but under ten times. The rearrangement links TRBV7-9 to TRBJ1-5, with TRBD1 as a possible D gene (6 bases). The CDR3 contains 14 residues. V dropped 5 bases and J dropped 15 bases, with 23 bases sitting between them. Germline CDR1 is SEHNR and CDR2 is FQNEAQ (reference sequence). CDR3 DNA sequence: TGTGCCAGCAGCAACGACGGGACAATACCCCAGTGGCATTTT. Translation: CASSNDGTIPQWHF. The full variable domain, rest sourced from reference TRBV7-9 and TRBJ1-5, is DTGVSQNPRHKITKRGQNVTFRCDPISEHNRLYWYRQTLGQGPEFLTYFQNEAQLEKSRLLSDRFSAERPKGSFSTLEIQRTEQGDSAMYLCASSNDGTIPQWHFGDGTRLSIL.

CDR3: CASSMREGRVYNEQFF. DNA of the CDR3: TGTGCCAGTAGTATGCGGGAGGGCCGGGTCTACAATGAGCAGTTCTTC. The gene calls are TRBV19 and TRBJ2-1; 9 nucleotides line up with TRBD2. The trim removed 3 bases at V and 3 bases at J, leaving 6 bases unmatched. CDR3 length: 16 residues. In germline, CDR1 is LNHDA, CDR2 SQIVND (reference sequence).

This chain connects TRBV7-9 to TRBJ1-6; tentative D call: TRBD1 (5 bases). Germline lookup yields CDR1 SEHNR and CDR2 FQNEAQ (reference sequence). The V end lost 5 bases, the J end lost 3 bases, and 8 bases lay between the germline ends. This CDR3 region has 14 residues. The CDR3 reads CASSLDSYNSPLHF. DNA of the CDR3: TGTGCCAGCAGCCTCGACAGCTATAATTCACCCCTCCACTTT.

In this sample, this clone turned up a few times. A read error is possible here, since a much larger clone lies one base away. Distinct nucleotide sequences in the sample also encode this CDR3. The chain is built from TRBV5-5 and TRBJ2-3; TRBD2 matches 9 bases. The CDR3 length is 16 residues. The germline gives CDR1 SGHKS, CDR2 YYEKEE (reference sequence). The CDR3, as DNA: TGTGCCAGCAGGTTGGGTGGGGGCGGGAGGGCCCTCCCTGGGTATTTT. It translates to CASRLGGGGRALPGYF.

J is TRBJ2-1 and V is TRBV9, with no clear D. Germline CDR1 is SGDLS and CDR2 is YYNGEE. The CDR3 length is 14 residues. V lost 0 bases to trimming and J lost 10 bases, with 14 bases between them. This chain's CDR3 is CASSVARRDSEQFF. CDR3 coding DNA: TGTGCCAGCAGCGTAGCTCGAAGAGACTCAGAGCAGTTCTTC. Drawing the rest from reference TRBV9 and TRBJ2-1, the complete variable domain is DSGVTQTPKHLITATGQRVTLRCSPRSGDLSVYWYQQSLDQGLQFLIQYYNGEERAKGNILERFSAQQFPDLHSELNLSSLELGDSALYFCASSVARRDSEQFFGPGTRLTVL.

The chain has TRBV4-2 and TRBJ2-3, with D maybe TRBD1 (6 bases). The CDR3 extends over 14 amino acids. The V gene's germline CDR1 is LGHNA and CDR2 YNFKEQ. Trimming shortened V by 3 bases and J by 3 bases, and 10 bases separated the two germline ends. CDR3 nucleotides: TGTGCCAGCAGCCATAGTCAGGGGACAGATACGCAGTATTTT. Its protein is CASSHSQGTDTQYF.

This clone was seen more than once but under ten times. The CDR3 DNA is TGTGCCATCATGCCAGGGGCAGGTAGCACAGATACGCAGTATTTT. The encoded protein is CAIMPGAGSTDTQYF. The chain links TRBV10-3 to TRBJ2-3; the D gene is possibly TRBD1 (6 bases). The length of the CDR3 is 15 residues. The ends were cut back, 7 bases at V and 0 bases at J, with 14 bases in the middle. CDR1 is ENHRY and CDR2 is SYGVKD in the germline V gene.

This clone was detected only a few times. The chain uses TRBV5-5 and TRBJ1-5; possibly TRBD1 for D (5 bases). The CDR3 length is 14 residues. Germline V gene lookup returns CDR1 SGHKS and CDR2 YYEKEE (reference sequence). The ends were cut back, 4 bases at V and 1 base at J, with 9 bases in the middle. CDR3 sequence (DNA): TGTGCCAGCAGCCCCGACAGCAGCAATCAGCCCCAGCATTTT. Encoded protein: CASSPDSSNQPQHF. The complete variable domain, with remaining parts taken from reference TRBV5-5 and TRBJ1-5, reads DAGVTQSPTHLIKTRGQQVTLRCSPISGHKSVSWYQQVLGQGPQFIFQYYEKEERGRGNFPDRFSARQFPNYSSELNVNALLLGDSALYLCASSPDSSNQPQHFGDGTRLSIL.

This chain joins TRBV18 and TRBJ2-3; the match to TRBD1 covers 9 bases. Losses at the gene ends were 4 bases for V and 6 bases for J; bases not matched to a gene: 5. The CDR3 loop spans 14 amino acids. Germline CDR1 and CDR2: KGHSH and LQKENI. This CDR3 reads CASSQNRGPDTQYF. Written as DNA, the CDR3 is TGTGCCAGCTCACAAAACAGGGGGCCTGATACGCAGTATTTT.

The J gene is TRBJ2-5, the V gene TRBV11-3; D is perhaps TRBD2 (6 bases). Trimming cost V 3 bases and J 4 bases, with 15 bases left between them. CDR3 size: 15 residues. Germline CDR1 is SGHNT and CDR2 is YENEEA. DNA of the CDR3: TGTGCCAGCAGCTTGTCACTAGCCCAGGGAGAGACCCAGTACTTC. It codes for CASSLSLAQGETQYF.

The V gene is TRBV11-2, the J gene TRBJ2-7, with D perhaps matching TRBD2 (5 bases). V gave up 8 bases and J gave up 2 bases, with 7 bases separating them. From germline, CDR1 is SGHAT and CDR2 FQNNGV. This CDR3 spans 11 amino acids. The CDR3 sequence is CASEAAYEQYF. Written as DNA, the CDR3 is TGTGCCAGCGAAGCGGCCTACGAGCAGTACTTC.